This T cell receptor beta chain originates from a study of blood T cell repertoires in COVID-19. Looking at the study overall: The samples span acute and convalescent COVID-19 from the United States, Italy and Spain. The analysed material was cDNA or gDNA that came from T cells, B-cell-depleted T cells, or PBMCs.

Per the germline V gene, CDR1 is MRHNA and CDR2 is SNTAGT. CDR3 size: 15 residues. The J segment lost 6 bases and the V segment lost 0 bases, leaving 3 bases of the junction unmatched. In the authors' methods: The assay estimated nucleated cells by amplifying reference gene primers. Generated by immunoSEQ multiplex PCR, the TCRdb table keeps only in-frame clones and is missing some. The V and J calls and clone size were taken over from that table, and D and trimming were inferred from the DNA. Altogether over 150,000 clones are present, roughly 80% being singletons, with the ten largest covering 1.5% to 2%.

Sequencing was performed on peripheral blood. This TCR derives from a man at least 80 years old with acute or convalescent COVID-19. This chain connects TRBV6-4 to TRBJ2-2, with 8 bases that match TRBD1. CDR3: CASSDSEQGAGELFF. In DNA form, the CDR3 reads TGTGCCAGCAGTGACTCCGAACAGGGGGCCGGGGAGCTGTTTTTT.